What follows describes a single TCR beta chain. Its antigen is as yet unknown. Other DNA sequences of this sample code for an identical CDR3. How the authors handled the data: Sequence data from immunoSEQ were junction-only and lacked quality scores; consequently, filtering differed. Produced via immunoSEQ multiplex PCR; TCRdb's table is partial and in-frame only. The D gene and trimming were derived from the DNA, and the V and J assignments and clone size from that table. The sample contains fewer than 550,000 clones, around 79% of which appear only once. Only Caucasian adults living in Nashville, Tennessee served as donors. Genomic DNA, for the unsorted samples, came from around 90 million PBMCs. The record originates from a study of shared clonotypes between healthy human individuals. V shed 0 bases and J shed 2 bases, with 2 bases lying between them. The CDR3 consists of 12 residues. Germline values: CDR1 SGHRS, CDR2 YFSETQ.

Regarding the study as a whole: The genetic and exposure-history diversity represented was limited by few donors.

Sequencing was carried out using PBMCs. The sequence came from a woman aged 40 to 55 in good health. Some clones in this sample may be carry-over from other donors' samples. V is TRBV5-1 and J is TRBJ2-5; D call uncertain. Here the CDR3 reads CASSLAQETQYF. Written as DNA, the CDR3 is TGCGCCAGCAGCTTGGCGCAAGAGACCCAGTACTTC.